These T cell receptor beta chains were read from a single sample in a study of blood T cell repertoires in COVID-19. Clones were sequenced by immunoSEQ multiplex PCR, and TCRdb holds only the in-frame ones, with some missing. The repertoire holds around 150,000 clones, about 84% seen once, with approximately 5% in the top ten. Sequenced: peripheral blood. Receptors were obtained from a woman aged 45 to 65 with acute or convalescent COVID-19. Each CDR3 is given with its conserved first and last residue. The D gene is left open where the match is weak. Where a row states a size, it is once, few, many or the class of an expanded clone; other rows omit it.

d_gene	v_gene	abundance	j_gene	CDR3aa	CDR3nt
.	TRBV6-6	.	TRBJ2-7	CASSQMEGGRYYEQYF	TGTGCCAGCAGCCAAATGGAGGGGGGGAGATACTACGAGCAGTACTTC
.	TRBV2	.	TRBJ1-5	CASRAGLSNQPQHF	TGTGCCAGCAGGGCAGGGCTCAGCAATCAGCCCCAGCATTTT
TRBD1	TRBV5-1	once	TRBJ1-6	CASSPESDRGNSPLHF	TGCGCCAGCAGCCCCGAATCGGACAGGGGAAATTCACCCCTCCACTTT
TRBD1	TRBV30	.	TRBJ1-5	CAWSRQGLNQPQHF	TGTGCCTGGAGCCGACAGGGACTGAATCAGCCCCAGCATTTT
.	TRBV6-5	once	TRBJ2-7	CASSPLGDEQYF	TGTGCCAGCAGTCCACTGGGAGACGAGCAGTACTTC
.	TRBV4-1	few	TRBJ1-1	CASSPGVRGSPEAFF	TGCGCCAGCAGCCCAGGCGTTAGGGGGTCGCCTGAAGCTTTCTTT
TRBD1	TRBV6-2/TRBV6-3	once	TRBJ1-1	CASSYQGAVTEAFF	TGTGCCAGCAGTTACCAGGGGGCCGTCACTGAAGCTTTCTTT
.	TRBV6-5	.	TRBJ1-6	CASSYSSGKVSPLHF	TGTGCCAGCAGTTATAGTTCGGGAAAGGTCTCACCCCTCCACTTT
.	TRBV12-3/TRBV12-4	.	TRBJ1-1	CASSLTNTEAFF	TGTGCCAGCAGCCTCACAAACACTGAAGCTTTCTTT
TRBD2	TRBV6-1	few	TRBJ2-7	CASSETSGGAYEQYF	TGTGCCAGCAGTGAAACTAGCGGGGGGGCCTACGAGCAGTACTTC
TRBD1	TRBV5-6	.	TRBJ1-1	CASSLTGPEAFF	TGTGCCAGCAGTTTGACAGGGCCTGAAGCTTTCTTT
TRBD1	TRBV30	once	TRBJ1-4	CAWSAKIGTGGEKLFF	TGTGCCTGGAGTGCAAAAATCGGGACAGGGGGTGAAAAACTGTTTTTT
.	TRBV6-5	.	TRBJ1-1	CASSHRTNTEAFF	TGTGCCAGCAGTCACAGGACGAACACTGAAGCTTTCTTT
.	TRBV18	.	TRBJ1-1	CASSPAQPGMNTEAFF	TGTGCCAGCTCACCAGCTCAACCAGGGATGAACACTGAAGCTTTCTTT
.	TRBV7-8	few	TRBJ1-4	CASSLQTTNEKLFF	TGTGCCAGCAGCTTACAGACAACTAATGAAAAACTGTTTTTT
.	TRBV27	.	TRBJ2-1	CASTPLGSNNEQFF	TGTGCCAGCACCCCCCTGGGGAGCAACAATGAGCAGTTCTTC
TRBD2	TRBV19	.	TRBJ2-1	CASSISSGGNNEQFF	TGTGCCAGTAGTATCTCTAGCGGGGGGAACAATGAGCAGTTCTTC
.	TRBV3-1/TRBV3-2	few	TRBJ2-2	CASSYHYSNTGELFF	TGTGCCAGCAGCTACCACTATTCGAACACCGGGGAGCTGTTTTTT
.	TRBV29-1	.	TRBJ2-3	CSGGASLPDTQYF	TGCAGCGGCGGGGCTAGCTTGCCAGATACGCAGTATTTT
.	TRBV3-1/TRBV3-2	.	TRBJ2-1	CASSLMSHEQFF	TGTGCCAGCAGCCTAATGTCCCATGAGCAGTTCTTC
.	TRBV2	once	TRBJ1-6	CASSEVGELSPLHF	TGTGCCAGCAGTGAGGTAGGGGAACTTTCACCCCTCCACTTT
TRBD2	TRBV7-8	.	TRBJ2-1	CASSPGGTNNEQFF	TGTGCCAGCAGCCCGGGGGGGACCAACAATGAGCAGTTCTTC
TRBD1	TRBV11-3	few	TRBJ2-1	CASSRGGQGSYNEQFF	TGTGCCAGCAGCAGAGGCGGACAGGGCTCCTACAATGAGCAGTTCTTC
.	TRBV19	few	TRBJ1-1	CATLTGNTEAFF	TGTGCCACCCTAACCGGTAACACTGAAGCTTTCTTT
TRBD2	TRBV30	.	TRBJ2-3	CAWRTSGGTDTQYF	TGTGCCTGGAGGACTAGCGGGGGCACAGATACGCAGTATTTT
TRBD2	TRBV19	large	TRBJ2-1	CASSTTSGSYNEQFF	TGTGCCAGTAGTACGACTAGCGGATCCTACAATGAGCAGTTCTTC
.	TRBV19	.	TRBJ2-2	CASSPRGGTGELFF	TGTGCCAGTAGCCCTCGTGGGGGGACCGGGGAGCTGTTTTTT
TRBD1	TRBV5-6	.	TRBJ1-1	CASSNTAKTGIKKAFF	TGTGCCAGCAGCAATACAGCAAAGACAGGGATTAAGAAAGCTTTCTTT
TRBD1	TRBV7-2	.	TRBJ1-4	CASSPVPGQGNEKLFF	TGTGCCAGCAGCCCCGTACCGGGACAGGGGAATGAAAAACTGTTTTTT
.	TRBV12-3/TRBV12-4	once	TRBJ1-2	CASSLAQGGGYTF	TGTGCCAGCAGTTTAGCTCAGGGAGGAGGCTACACCTTC
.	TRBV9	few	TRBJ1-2	CASTPGGNYGYTF	TGTGCCAGCACGCCGGGGGGCAACTATGGCTACACCTTC
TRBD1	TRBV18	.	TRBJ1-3	CASSPPNKASGTGSSISGNTIYF	TGTGCCAGCTCACCACCGAACAAGGCCTCCGGGACAGGTTCTTCCATCTCTGGAAACACCATATATTTT
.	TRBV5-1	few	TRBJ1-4	CASSSGQTDEKLFF	TGCGCCAGCAGCTCAGGACAGACTGATGAAAAACTGTTTTTT
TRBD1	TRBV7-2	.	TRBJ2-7	CASSRTGTDSYEQYF	TGTGCCAGCAGCCGCACCGGGACAGACTCCTACGAGCAGTACTTC
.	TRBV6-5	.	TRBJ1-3	CASQGGGVGGNTIYF	TGTGCCAGCCAAGGAGGAGGGGTGGGAGGAAACACCATATATTTT
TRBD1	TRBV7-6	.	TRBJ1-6	CASSLVPGTGGRPLHF	TGTGCCAGCAGCTTAGTCCCCGGGACAGGGGGTCGGCCCCTCCACTTT
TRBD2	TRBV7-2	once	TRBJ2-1	CASSSTSGGWGEQFF	TGTGCCAGCAGCTCGACTAGCGGGGGCTGGGGGGAGCAGTTCTTC
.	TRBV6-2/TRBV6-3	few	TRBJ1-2	CASSSVNYGYTF	TGTGCCAGCAGTTCGGTGAACTATGGCTACACCTTC
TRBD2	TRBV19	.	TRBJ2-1	CASSIISGGVRNEQFF	TGTGCCAGTAGTATTATTAGCGGGGGGGTGAGGAATGAGCAGTTCTTC
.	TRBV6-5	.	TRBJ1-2	CASSLVTTTNYGYTF	TGTGCCAGCAGCTTGGTGACTACCACTAACTATGGCTACACCTTC
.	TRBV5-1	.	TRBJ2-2	CASSLGTGQGKDGELFF	TGCGCCAGCAGCTTGGGAACCGGGCAGGGGAAGGACGGGGAGCTGTTTTTT